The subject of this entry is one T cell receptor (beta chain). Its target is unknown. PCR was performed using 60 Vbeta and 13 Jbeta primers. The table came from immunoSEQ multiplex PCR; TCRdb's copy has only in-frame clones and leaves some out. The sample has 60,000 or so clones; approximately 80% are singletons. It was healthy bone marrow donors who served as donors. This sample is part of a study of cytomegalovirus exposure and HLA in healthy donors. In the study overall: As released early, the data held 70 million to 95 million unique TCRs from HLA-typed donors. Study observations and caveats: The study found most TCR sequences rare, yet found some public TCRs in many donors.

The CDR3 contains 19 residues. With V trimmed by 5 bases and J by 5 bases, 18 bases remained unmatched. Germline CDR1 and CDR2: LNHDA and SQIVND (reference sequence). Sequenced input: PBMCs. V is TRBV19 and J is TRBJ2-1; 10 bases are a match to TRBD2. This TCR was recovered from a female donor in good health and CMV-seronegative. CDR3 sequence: CASSGLWDIAGGTDNEQFF. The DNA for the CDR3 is TGTGCCAGTAGTGGCCTCTGGGATATAGCGGGGGGCACGGACAATGAGCAGTTCTTC.